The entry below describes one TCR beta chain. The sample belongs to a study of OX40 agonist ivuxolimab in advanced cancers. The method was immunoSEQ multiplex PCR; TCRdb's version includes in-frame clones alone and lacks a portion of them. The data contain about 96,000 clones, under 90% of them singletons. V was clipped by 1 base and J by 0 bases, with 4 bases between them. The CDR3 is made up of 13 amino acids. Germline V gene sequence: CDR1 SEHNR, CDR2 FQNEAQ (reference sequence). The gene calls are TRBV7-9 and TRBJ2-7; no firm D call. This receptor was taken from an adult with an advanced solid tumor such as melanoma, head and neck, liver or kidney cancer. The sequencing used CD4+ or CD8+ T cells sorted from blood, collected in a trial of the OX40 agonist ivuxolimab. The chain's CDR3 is CASSLGVSYEQYF. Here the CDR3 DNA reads TGTGCCAGCAGCTTAGGGGTCTCCTACGAGCAGTACTTC.